Shown below are 6 T cell receptor beta chains from a single sample sequenced in a study of a mutant IDH1 vaccine in newly diagnosed glioma. The time point is: week 47, end of study. Topical imiquimod accompanied each vaccine dose, which consisted of 300 ug of mutant IDH1 20-mer peptide. The table came from immunoSEQ multiplex PCR; TCRdb's copy has only in-frame clones and leaves some out. The repertoire holds tens of thousands of clones, roughly 80% seen once, with 3.5% to 4.5% in the top ten. Antigens for these TCRs are unknown. The material was PBMCs, obtained from a glioma patient whose treatment included an IDH1 peptide vaccine. These receptors were taken from a man aged 25-45 years with glioma.

This chain uses TRBV6-1 with TRBJ1-2; 10 bases map to TRBD1. The junction had 7 bases not matched to a gene; V was cut back by 5 bases and J by 4 bases. The CDR3 is 15 residues long. Germline V gene lookup returns CDR1 MNHNS and CDR2 SASEGT. The CDR3 is CASSPDRGRTYGYTF. The CDR3 DNA reads TGTGCCAGCAGTCCTGACAGGGGGCGCACCTATGGCTACACCTTC.

V and J are TRBV27 and TRBJ2-7; 7 bases align to TRBD2. The CDR3 is 12 residues long. Germline trimming cut 5 bases from V and 6 bases from J; bases unmatched to any gene: 4. Germline V CDR1 and CDR2: MNHEY, SMNVEV (reference sequence). Written as DNA, the CDR3 is TGTGCCAGCAGTCGATGGGGGGGCGAGCAGTACTTC. Its protein product is CASSRWGGEQYF.

The V gene is TRBV19, the J gene TRBJ1-1; D is undetermined. The germline V gene has CDR1 LNHDA and CDR2 SQIVND (reference sequence). Trimming left V 4 bases short and J 5 bases short, with 8 bases between. CDR3 length equals 12 residues. The CDR3 region has the DNA TGTGCCAGTAGTAGCCGGTGGACTGAAGCTTTCTTT. Translated: CASSSRWTEAFF.

A note on this clone: Sequence at one end of the junction differs from germline and may be a read error. The chain carries TRBV4-1 and TRBJ1-2, with TRBD1 identical over 7 bases. Per the germline V gene, CDR1 is MGHRA and CDR2 is YSYEKL. The CDR3 consists of 12 residues. This CDR3 is CASSHVTGERNF. CDR3 nucleotides: TGCGCCAGCAGCCATGTAACAGGGGAAAGGAACTTC.

V gene TRBV19 combines with J gene TRBJ2-3, with D maybe TRBD2 (5 bases). Per the germline V gene, CDR1 is LNHDA and CDR2 is SQIVND (reference sequence). V dropped 9 bases and J dropped 4 bases, with 11 bases sitting between them. The CDR3 contains 12 residues. The CDR3 nucleotides read TGTGCCAGCATAGACTACGCAGATACGCAGTATTTT. Translated: CASIDYADTQYF.

This chain uses TRBV10-3 with TRBJ1-2; no definite D call. The V gene's germline CDR1 is ENHRY and CDR2 SYGVKD. The CDR3 contains 11 residues. The V end was cut by 6 bases, the J end by 8 bases, with 10 bases between. In DNA, the CDR3 is TGTGCCATCAGCGGGAACGGAGGCTACACCTTC. Its translation: CAISGNGGYTF.